This TCR beta chain came from a study of chemoradiotherapy in HPV16-positive cancers. CDR3 length equals 16 residues. Germline loops: CDR1 SGHVS, CDR2 FQNEAQ. Trimming took 5 bases from V and 8 from J, leaving 22 bases between them. As for this clone: Its cognate antigen is unknown.

Measured with immunoSEQ multiplex PCR; TCRdb has only the in-frame clones, and not every one. The data hold approximately 10,000 clones, with roughly 75% observed a single time. Study-level points and caveats: Non-HPV-specific T cells did not expand in tumors during treatment, whereas candidate HPV-specific clones and E7-related motifs did.

The rearrangement uses TRBV7-8 and TRBJ2-1, with D possibly being TRBD1 (6 bases). Specimen collection occurred from a patient who underwent chemoradiotherapy. The TCR was taken from a human donor with HPV-associated anogenital cancer. The CDR3 coding sequence is TGTGCCAGCAGCCTGCAGGGGTTTGTAGGCTCCCATGAGCAGTTCTTC. It specifies CASSLQGFVGSHEQFF.